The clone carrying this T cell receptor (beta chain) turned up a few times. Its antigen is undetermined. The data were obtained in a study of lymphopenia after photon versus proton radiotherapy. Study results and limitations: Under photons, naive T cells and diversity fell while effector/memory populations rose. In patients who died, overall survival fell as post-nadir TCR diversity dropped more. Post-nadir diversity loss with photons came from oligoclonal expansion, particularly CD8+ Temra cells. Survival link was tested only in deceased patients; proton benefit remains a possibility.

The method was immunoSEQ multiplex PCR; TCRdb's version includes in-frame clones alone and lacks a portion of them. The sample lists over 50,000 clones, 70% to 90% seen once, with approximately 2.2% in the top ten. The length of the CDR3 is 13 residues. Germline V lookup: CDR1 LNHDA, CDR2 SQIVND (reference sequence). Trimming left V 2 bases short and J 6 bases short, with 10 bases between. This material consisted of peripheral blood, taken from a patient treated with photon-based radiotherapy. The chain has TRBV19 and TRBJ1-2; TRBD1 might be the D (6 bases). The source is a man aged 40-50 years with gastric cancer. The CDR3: CASSINRDDGYTF. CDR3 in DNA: TGTGCCAGTAGTATAAACAGGGATGATGGCTACACCTTC.